The 21 T cell receptor beta chains below all came from one sample that was sequenced in a study of T-cell reconstitution after alpha-beta-depleted transplantation in children. The authors prepared the TCRbeta library with unique molecular identifiers. TCRdb reanalysed the PCR reads using MiXCR and keeps one entry per CDR3 protein. The sample contains just over 200,000 distinct CDR3 sequences, around 8.4% of which appear only once. This specimen was PBMCs, mostly from graft donor cells, taken 360 days after TCRalphabeta/CD19-depleted stem cell transplant. The receptor source for this set is a male patient aged 2 to 9 who had a stem cell transplant for acute myeloid leukemia, so the T cells may come from the graft donor.

This clonotype was counted at least ten times. The gene calls are TRBV9 and TRBJ1-2, with TRBD1 matching 9 bases. V was pared by 4 bases and J by 4 bases, with 5 bases of the junction left unmatched. The CDR3 totals 14 residues. Germline V gene sequence: CDR1 SGDLS, CDR2 YYNGEE. CDR3 nucleotides: TGTGCCAGCAGCCCTTGGGACAGGGTCTATGGCTACACCTTC. Translating gives CASSPWDRVYGYTF.

The CDR3 loop reads CSASGQGAESNQPQHF. In DNA form, the CDR3 reads TGCAGTGCTAGTGGACAGGGGGCAGAGAGCAATCAGCCCCAGCATTTT. The chain joins TRBV20-1 to TRBJ1-5; 11 bases are shared with TRBD1. With V trimmed by 3 bases and J by 1 base, 5 bases remained unmatched. Germline V CDR1 and CDR2: DFQATT, SNEGSKA (reference sequence). This CDR3 region has 16 residues.

The chain is built from TRBV11-2 and TRBJ2-7; the match to TRBD1 covers 7 bases. The CDR3 runs 16 residues. Trimming cost V 4 bases and J 2 bases; bases outside gene matches: 11. The germline V gene encodes CDR1 SGHAT and CDR2 FQNNGV. CDR3 amino acids: CASSSVDRAATYEQYF. CDR3 sequence (DNA): TGTGCCAGCAGCTCCGTCGACAGGGCGGCCACCTACGAGCAGTACTTC.

In this sample, this clonotype turned up many times. The rearrangement joins TRBV12-3 or TRBV12-4 to TRBJ1-1; D is undetermined. V was pared by 5 bases and J by 8 bases, with 6 bases between. This CDR3 spans 10 amino acids. CDR3 nucleotides: TGTGCCAGCAGTCAGCGAGAAGCTTTCTTT. Its translation is CASSQREAFF.

V gene TRBV20-1 combines with J gene TRBJ1-5; D is undetermined. V lost 6 bases and J 1 base, leaving 19 bases between the germline ends. There are 16 residues in the CDR3. Germline V CDR1 and CDR2: DFQATT, SNEGSKA (reference sequence). The CDR3 nucleotides read TGCAGTGCGGTTGAAAAAGGCTTTTACAGCAATCAGCCCCAGCATTTT. This sequence encodes CSAVEKGFYSNQPQHF.

Of note for this clonotype: This clone may be a read error of a much larger clone one base away. CDR3 sequence reads: CDSSRTRNEQFF. CDR3 coding DNA: TGTGACAGCAGTCGAACTAGAAATGAGCAGTTCTTC. The V and J genes are TRBV9 and TRBJ2-1; D possibly corresponds to TRBD2 (5 bases). The CDR3 loop spans 12 amino acids. Germline V gives CDR1 SGDLS, CDR2 YYNGEE.

This clonotype was counted between two and nine times. J is TRBJ2-7 and V is TRBV5-5, with D tentatively TRBD1 or TRBD2 (6 bases each). Germline CDR1 reads SGHKS; CDR2 reads YYEKEE (reference sequence). Trimming pared 0 bases from V and 6 bases from J, leaving 19 bases between. This CDR3 spans 16 amino acids. The CDR3 sequence: CASSLAGGGTLSEQYF. The DNA of the CDR3 is TGTGCCAGCAGCTTGGCCGGAGGCGGGACATTAAGCGAGCAGTACTTC.

This clonotype was seen ten or more times. The chain recombines TRBV7-2 with TRBJ2-1; D remains unclear. This CDR3 is 15 amino acids long. Germline V lookup: CDR1 SGHTA, CDR2 FQGNSA. The V end was cut by 0 bases, the J end by 2 bases, with 8 bases between. For the CDR3, the DNA is TGTGCCAGCAGCTTAGCGGGCGGAGCCTACAATGAGCAGTTCTTC. Translated, it gives CASSLAGGAYNEQFF.

This clonotype was detected only a few times. The chain has TRBV9 and TRBJ2-7; TRBD1 matches at 9 bases. Germline CDR1 and CDR2: SGDLS and YYNGEE. The CDR3 runs 14 residues. J gave up 3 bases and V 3 bases, and 4 bases lay outside the gene matches. CDR3 bases: TGTGCCAGCAGCGCAGGACAGGGGATCTACGAGCAGTACTTC. Translating gives CASSAGQGIYEQYF.

This clonotype appeared many times. The chain uses TRBV5-1 and TRBJ1-1; weak D call: TRBD1 (6 bases). The CDR3 has 15 residues. Germline V CDR1 and CDR2: SGHRS, YFSETQ. V lost 0 bases and J lost 0, with 9 bases in between. CDR3 nucleotides: TGCGCCAGCAGCTTGGTGGCAGGGGTGAACACTGAAGCTTTCTTT. Translation gives CASSLVAGVNTEAFF.

The sample holds a few counts of this clonotype. V usage is TRBV10-2 and J usage is TRBJ2-7; 9 bases are a match to TRBD1. Trimming cost V 5 bases and J 6 bases; bases outside gene matches: 8. Germline CDR1 and CDR2: WSHSY and SAAADI. The CDR3 sequence is 14 residues long. The CDR3, as DNA: TGCGCCAGCAGTTCGACCGGGACAGGGACCGAGCAGTACGTC. It encodes CASSSTGTGTEQYV.

This clonotype was counted a few times. V and J are TRBV7-3 and TRBJ2-1; unclear D gene. The germline V and J ends were trimmed by 2 bases and 7 bases, with 9 bases remaining between them. This CDR3 comprises 13 residues. Germline lookup yields CDR1 SGHTA and CDR2 FQGTGA. CDR3 bases: TGTGCCAGCAGCTTATCTTGGGATAATGAGCAGTTCTTC. Translation gives CASSLSWDNEQFF.

This chain uses TRBV7-9 with TRBJ2-5; no definite D call. Trimming stripped 0 bases from V and 3 bases from J, with 8 bases between. The CDR3 runs to 14 residues. Germline V gene lookup returns CDR1 SEHNR and CDR2 FQNEAQ (reference sequence). CDR3 nucleotides: TGTGCCAGCAGCTTAGCGTCCGCAAAAGAGACCCAGTACTTC. This gives the protein CASSLASAKETQYF.

This clonotype was counted between two and nine times. The V call is TRBV9, the J call TRBJ2-3; D possibly uses TRBD1 or TRBD2 (5 bases each). Germline values: CDR1 SGDLS, CDR2 YYNGEE. The CDR3 has 14 residues. The germline V and J ends were trimmed by 7 bases and 2 bases, with 14 bases remaining between them. The CDR3 DNA sequence: TGTGCCAGCGGAAAGGGACGGTTCACAGATACGCAGTATTTT. This encodes CASGKGRFTDTQYF. Variable domain in full (rest from reference TRBV9 and TRBJ2-3): DSGVTQTPKHLITATGQRVTLRCSPRSGDLSVYWYQQSLDQGLQFLIQYYNGEERAKGNILERFSAQQFPDLHSELNLSSLELGDSALYFCASGKGRFTDTQYFGPGTRLTVL.

This clonotype was seen only a few times. The CDR3 DNA is TGTGCCACCAGCAGAGATCGGTCGTACGAGCAGTACGTC. This translates into CATSRDRSYEQYV. The chain recombines TRBV15 with TRBJ2-7; D remains unclear. V shed 0 bases and J shed 4 bases, with 7 bases lying between them. This CDR3 has 13 amino acids. CDR1 LNHNV and CDR2 YYDKDF come from the germline V gene (reference sequence).

This clonotype occurred a few times. This chain connects TRBV20-1 to TRBJ2-7; TRBD2 agrees at 11 bases. V lost 5 bases to trimming and J lost 0 bases; unmatched junction nucleotides: 3. This CDR3 comprises 14 residues. From germline, CDR1 is DFQATT and CDR2 SNEGSKA (reference sequence). The CDR3 DNA reads TGCAGTGCTTCTAGCGGGAGGAGCTCCTACGAGCAGTACTTC. It specifies CSASSGRSSYEQYF.

V usage is TRBV20-1 and J usage is TRBJ2-1; the D gene is possibly TRBD1 (6 bases). The germline CDR1 and CDR2 sequences are DFQATT and SNEGSKA (reference sequence). The CDR3 sequence is 16 residues long. The V end lost 0 bases, the J end lost 0 bases, and 12 bases lay between the germline ends. The CDR3 sequence: CSAREADRSSYNEQFF. The CDR3 DNA is TGCAGTGCTAGAGAGGCCGACAGGAGCTCCTACAATGAGCAGTTCTTC.

The rearrangement joins TRBV7-9 to TRBJ2-7, with D possibly matching TRBD1 (5 bases). Germline lookup yields CDR1 SEHNR and CDR2 FQNEAQ (reference sequence). Trimming stripped 2 bases from V and 6 bases from J, with 14 bases between. This CDR3 spans 14 amino acids. This chain's CDR3 is CASSLKDRQFEQYF. For the CDR3, the DNA is TGTGCCAGCAGCTTAAAGGATCGACAGTTCGAGCAGTACTTC.

This rearrangement joins TRBV10-3 to TRBJ1-2; D is unclear. The length of the CDR3 is 14 residues. The germline CDR1 and CDR2 sequences are ENHRY and SYGVKD. V was pared by 11 bases and J by 6 bases, with 22 bases between. This chain's CDR3 is CAVHEGVHQDGYTF. The CDR3, as DNA: TGTGCCGTGCACGAGGGTGTACATCAAGATGGCTACACCTTC.

This clonotype was observed at least ten times. The V call is TRBV5-1, the J call TRBJ2-2, with TRBD1 identical over 7 bases. J lost 1 base, V lost 4 bases, and 4 bases had no gene match. The CDR3 sequence is 15 residues long. Per germline, CDR1 SGHRS and CDR2 YFSETQ. CDR3 nucleotide sequence: TGCGCCAGCAGCGAGGGGACAGTGAACACCGGGGAGCTGTTTTTT. As protein: CASSEGTVNTGELFF.

This clonotype was seen ten or more times. The chain carries TRBV28 and TRBJ1-2; 7 nucleotides agree with TRBD1. The CDR3 has 14 amino acids. V dropped 3 bases and J dropped 6; count of bases not matched to a gene: 7. Germline V gene sequence: CDR1 MDHEN, CDR2 SYDVKM. The CDR3 reads CASSFGQALDGYTF. CDR3 nucleotides: TGTGCCAGCAGTTTTGGACAGGCGTTGGATGGCTACACCTTC.